This entry describes one TCR beta chain. The antigen is unknown. This sample is drawn from a study of shared clonotypes between healthy human individuals. Findings of the study overall: Sharing of clonotypes among donors was expected to vary with sequencing depth.

Deep-level assay runs were performed. Each PCR replicate run on unsorted PBMC took in around 300 ng DNA, roughly 29,000 T cell genomes. Sequencing was performed on unsorted PBMC DNA using ten immunoSEQ deep assay plates. TCRdb keeps only in-frame clones here, not all; method: immunoSEQ multiplex PCR. The sample includes fewer than 550,000 clones, 75% to 80% seen only once; the top ten take about 12%. This CDR3 has 16 residues. Trimming removed 4 bases from V and 5 bases from J; junction bases left unmatched: 11. The germline gives CDR1 SGHNT, CDR2 YYREEE (reference sequence). V is TRBV5-4 and J is TRBJ2-5; TRBD2 matches at 10 bases. Sequencing was done on a sample of PBMCs. This receptor was obtained from a woman in her 40s in good health. Some clones in this sample may be carry-over from other donors' samples. CDR3 sequence: CASSPRGLAGVETQYF. The CDR3 DNA sequence: TGTGCCAGCAGCCCCAGGGGGCTAGCGGGAGTTGAGACCCAGTACTTC.